This TCR beta chain was retrieved from a study of blood T cell repertoires in COVID-19. Study at large: Samples representing acute and convalescent COVID-19 were sourced from the United States, Italy and Spain.

Generated by immunoSEQ multiplex PCR, the TCRdb table keeps only in-frame clones and is missing some. Of about 300,000 clones in the sample, approximately 90% were seen once. This CDR3 has 15 amino acids. Germline V gives CDR1 SGHNT, CDR2 YYREEE (reference sequence). V lost 4 bases and J lost 6; bases outside the gene matches: 4. The receptor's source is a young woman with COVID-19, enrolled during active disease. Sequenced sample: peripheral blood. The J gene is TRBJ2-2, the V gene TRBV5-4, with TRBD1 matching 12 bases. This CDR3 is CASSHGTGGPGELFF. CDR3 coding DNA: TGTGCCAGCAGCCACGGGACAGGGGGCCCCGGGGAGCTGTTTTTT.